This passage covers 5 T cell receptor beta chains from one sample sequenced in a study of cytotoxic CD8 clonotypes in ibrutinib-treated CLL. Profiled with immunoSEQ multiplex PCR; TCRdb holds only in-frame clones, not every one. Of 250,000 to 350,000 clones listed, roughly 76% were seen once; the top ten hold roughly 5.7%. This sample comprised PBMCs, obtained at disease progression, from a patient treated with ibrutinib. The receptors derive from a human donor with chronic lymphocytic leukemia.

This chain joins TRBV10-3 and TRBJ2-7; D not certain. The CDR3 consists of 11 residues. Germline lookup yields CDR1 ENHRY and CDR2 SYGVKD. CDR3 in amino acids: CATGYSYEQYF. The DNA of the CDR3 is TGTGCTACCGGTTACTCCTACGAGCAGTACTTC.

The chain has TRBV7-9 and TRBJ2-7; 7 bases are a match to TRBD1. Losses at the gene ends were 6 bases for V and 5 bases for J; bases not matched to a gene: 4. The CDR3 runs 12 residues. Germline-derived CDR1 and CDR2 are SEHNR and FQNEAQ (reference sequence). CDR3 sequence reads: CASSFTGDEQYF. The CDR3 DNA is TGTGCCAGCAGTTTCACAGGGGACGAGCAGTACTTC.

The chain carries TRBV9 and TRBJ1-2; possible D gene TRBD1, 6 bases. The V end was cut by 0 bases, the J end by 2 bases, with 14 bases between. In germline, CDR1 is SGDLS, CDR2 YYNGEE. The CDR3 has 16 amino acids. Here the CDR3 DNA reads TGTGCCAGCAGCGTAGCAGGATGGGGGCTGAACTATGGCTACACCTTC. This encodes CASSVAGWGLNYGYTF.

The gene calls are TRBV11-2 and TRBJ1-1; no reliable D call. Germline assignment: CDR1 SGHAT and CDR2 FQNNGV. This CDR3 region has 15 residues. Trimming took 1 base from V and 0 from J, leaving 9 bases between them. In DNA form, the CDR3 reads TGTGCCAGCAGCTTAGGGGTATGGATGAACACTGAAGCTTTCTTT. This encodes CASSLGVWMNTEAFF.

The chain recombines TRBV19 with TRBJ2-1; possibly TRBD1 or TRBD2 for D (6 bases each). CDR3 length: 14 amino acids. V lost 6 bases and J lost 2, with 11 bases in between. The germline CDR1 and CDR2 sequences are LNHDA and SQIVND (reference sequence). The CDR3 DNA reads TGTGCCAGTAGAGTCGGGGGCCCCTACAATGAGCAGTTCTTC. Translated, it gives CASRVGGPYNEQFF.